This T cell receptor beta chain comes out of a study of spatial heterogeneity in lung cancer. Study outcomes and limitations: In blood, ubiquitous expanded tumor TCRs appeared more at resection than follow-up.

Documented time point: blood at routine non-recurrence follow-up after resection. This CDR3 has 16 residues. The V segment lost 0 bases and the J segment 2 bases; nucleotides outside the gene matches: 4. The germline gives CDR1 LGHNA, CDR2 YSLEER. This clonotype was seen at least ten times. As yet, its antigen is unknown. Unique molecular identifiers, one per molecule, were present on every TCR cDNA molecule. A single record per CDR3 protein comes from TCRdb applying MiXCR to the 5' RACE reads. The sample lists over 45,000 distinct CDR3 sequences; about 10% were seen once. Sequences were derived from PBMCs, sampled at follow-up. The chain recombines TRBV4-3 with TRBJ2-5, with 9 bases that match TRBD1. This TCR was sampled from a male donor with early-stage non-small cell lung cancer. As DNA, the CDR3 is TGCGCCAGCAGCCAAGAGGGACAGGGCTTTCAAGAGACCCAGTACTTC. It is translated as CASSQEGQGFQETQYF.